This paragraph covers one TCR beta chain sequence. Using immunoSEQ multiplex PCR, the repertoire was profiled, and TCRdb retains in-frame clones only, with some absent. The sample lists fewer than 90,000 clones; more than 75% were seen once. Losses at the gene ends were 9 bases for V and 4 bases for J; bases not matched to a gene: 8. CDR3 length: 13 amino acids. Germline lookup yields CDR1 LNHDA and CDR2 SQIVND (reference sequence). This sample's time point: after neoadjuvant nivolumab, at surgical resection. Patients were newly diagnosed with stage II-IVA oral cavity squamous cell carcinoma without prior systemic or radiation treatment. These oral cavity squamous cell carcinomas were HPV-negative and locally advanced. This specimen comes from a study of neoadjuvant anti-PD-1 for oral cavity cancer. About the research overall: Patients without progression received a fourth nivolumab dose around day 43, then surgical resection on days 50-56.

This TCR came from a person between 40 and 85 years old with oral cavity squamous cell carcinoma. The gene calls are TRBV19 and TRBJ1-2; 7 bases are shared with TRBD1. Material: PBMCs, obtained after nivolumab (anti-PD-1) treatment. CDR3 bases: TGTGCCAGCCGGGAACAGGGGTTCTATGGCTACACCTTC. Residues: CASREQGFYGYTF.